This paragraph reports one TCR beta chain. This entry comes from a study of blood T cell repertoires in COVID-19. As for the study in general: COVID-19 samples collected from the United States, Italy and Spain covered acute and convalescent phases. Sources were T cells, B-cell-depleted T cells, or PBMCs; the material itself was cDNA or gDNA.

The ends were cut back, 2 bases at V and 8 bases at J, with 13 bases in the middle. The CDR3 runs 15 residues. Germline CDR1 reads LGHNA; CDR2 reads YSLEER. In the original processing: For nucleated cells, counts were estimated from reference gene primer amplification. Here immunoSEQ multiplex PCR was the method, and the copy in TCRdb shows in-frame clones only, minus some. Clone size and V and J calls were adopted from that table, with D and trimming inferred from the DNA. The table lists hundreds of thousands of clones, around 90% of them singletons. While infection was still active, Seattle patients were enrolled and then followed longitudinally.

Material: peripheral blood. The receptor was derived from a woman in her seventies with COVID-19, enrolled during active disease. The chain links TRBV4-3 to TRBJ1-6, with D possibly matching TRBD1 (5 bases). The DNA for the CDR3 is TGCGCCAGCAGCCAACAGGGAAGTTTGGATTCACCCCTCCACTTT. This encodes CASSQQGSLDSPLHF.